The present T cell receptor (beta chain) was sequenced within a study of blood T cell repertoires in COVID-19. Measured with immunoSEQ multiplex PCR; TCRdb has only the in-frame clones, and not every one. The data show about 150,000 clones, around 84% seen once. CDR1 is SEHNR and CDR2 is FQNEAQ in the germline V gene (reference sequence). The CDR3 is made up of 15 amino acids. Trimming took 1 base from V and 0 from J, leaving 6 bases between them. Sequences were obtained from peripheral blood. The receptor was derived from a man between 70 and 80 years old with acute or convalescent COVID-19. The genes are TRBV7-9 and TRBJ2-2; tentatively, D is TRBD2 (5 bases). CDR3 bases: TGTGCCAGCAGCTTAGGAGGGACGAACACCGGGGAGCTGTTTTTT. This sequence encodes CASSLGGTNTGELFF.